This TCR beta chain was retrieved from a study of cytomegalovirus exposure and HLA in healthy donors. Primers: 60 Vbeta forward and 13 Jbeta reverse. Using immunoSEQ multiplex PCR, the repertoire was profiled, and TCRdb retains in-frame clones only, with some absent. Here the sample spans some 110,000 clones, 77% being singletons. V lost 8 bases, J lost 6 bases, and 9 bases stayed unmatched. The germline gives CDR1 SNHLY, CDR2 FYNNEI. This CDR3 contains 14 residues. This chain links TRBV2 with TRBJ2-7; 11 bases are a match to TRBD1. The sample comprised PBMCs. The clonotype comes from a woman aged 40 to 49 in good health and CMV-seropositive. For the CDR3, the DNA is TGTGCCAGCCTTAAAGGGACAGGGGGTCGCGAGCAGTACTTC. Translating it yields CASLKGTGGREQYF.